This T cell receptor (beta chain) was identified during a study of T-cell memory formation after mild COVID-19. Study findings and constraints: For contracting clones, CD4+ ones sat mainly in CM and EM, CD8+ in EMRA. Contracting clones, day 15 to 85, had balanced CD4/CD8, and later expanders favored CD4+.

The CDR3 has 14 residues. Germline V gives CDR1 MNHEY, CDR2 SVGAGI. With 8 bases removed from V and 3 bases from J, the gap between germline ends came to 16 bases. A 5'RACE reaction primed in the constant segment made cDNA libraries of TCR alpha and TCR beta, and these carried sample barcodes and UMIs. TCRdb reprocessed the 5' RACE reads with MiXCR, giving one entry per CDR3 protein. The data show approximately 440,000 distinct CDR3 sequences, around 20% seen once. A word on this clonotype: Its antigen remains unknown.

Sequenced: PBMCs or a T cell subset sorted from them (not recorded which). This TCR derives from an adult woman who had mild COVID-19 (a few samples of this study predate the infection). Cell type and time point are not known. This chain connects TRBV6-5 to TRBJ2-5; D uncertain. CDR3 nucleotide sequence: TGTGCCAGCCATCGGGCCGGACGGGAAGAGACCCAGTACTTC. Amino acid sequence: CASHRAGREETQYF.